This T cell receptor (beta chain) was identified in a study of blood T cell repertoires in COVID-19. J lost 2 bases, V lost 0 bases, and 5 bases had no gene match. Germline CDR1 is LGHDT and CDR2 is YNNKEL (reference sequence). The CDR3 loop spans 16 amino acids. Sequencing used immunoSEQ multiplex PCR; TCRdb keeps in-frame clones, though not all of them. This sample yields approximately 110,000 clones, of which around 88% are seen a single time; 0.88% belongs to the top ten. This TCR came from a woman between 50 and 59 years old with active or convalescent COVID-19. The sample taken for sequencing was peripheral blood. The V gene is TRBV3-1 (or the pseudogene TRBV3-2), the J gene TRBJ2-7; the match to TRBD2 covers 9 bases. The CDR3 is CASSQEPLAGTYEQYF. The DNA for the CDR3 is TGTGCCAGCAGCCAAGAACCGCTAGCGGGGACCTACGAGCAGTACTTC.